This T cell receptor beta chain was captured in a study of blood T cell repertoires in COVID-19. Study details: Acute and convalescent COVID-19 samples came from the United States, Italy and Spain. T cells, B-cell-depleted T cells, or PBMCs provided the cDNA or gDNA that served as material.

In the original workflow: By means of reference gene primer amplification, nucleated cell counts were estimated. Method: immunoSEQ multiplex PCR; TCRdb's copy keeps in-frame clones and lacks some. V and J calls and clone size are those listed in that table; D and trimming were worked out from the DNA. The sample comprises about 150,000 clones, around 80% of which are singletons, and around 19% rests with the top ten. Trimming pared 0 bases from V and 5 bases from J, leaving 9 bases between. Germline CDR1 SGHRS, CDR2 YFSETQ. The CDR3 runs to 14 residues. This clonotype originated in a woman in her 70s who had recovered from COVID-19. The J gene is TRBJ1-5, the V gene TRBV5-1, with D tentatively TRBD1 (6 bases). The sample taken for sequencing was peripheral blood. The CDR3 protein is CASSLGEGDQPQHF. The CDR3, as DNA: TGCGCCAGCAGCTTGGGGGAGGGGGATCAGCCCCAGCATTTT.